The 7 T cell receptor beta chains listed next were all sequenced from one sample in a study of shared clonotypes between healthy human individuals. The data were produced by immunoSEQ multiplex PCR, yet TCRdb's version contains in-frame clones alone and is incomplete. The data contain about 470,000 clones, around 79% of them seen just once; the ten biggest clones take up approximately 13%. The sample was PBMCs. These receptor sequences come from a woman aged 40 to 55 in good health. Some clones in this sample may be carry-over from other donors' samples.

CDR3 region: CASSLAGQGILNTEAFF. As DNA, the CDR3 is TGCGCCAGCAGCTTAGCTGGACAGGGCATTTTGAACACTGAAGCTTTCTTT. The gene calls are TRBV5-1 and TRBJ1-1; 8 positions match TRBD1. V dropped 2 bases and J dropped 0; count of bases not matched to a gene: 9. The CDR3 covers 17 residues. The germline gives CDR1 SGHRS, CDR2 YFSETQ.

Concerning this clone itself: At the DNA level, this CDR3 is encoded by other sequences in the same sample as well. The rearrangement joins TRBV30 to TRBJ1-3, with TRBD1 matching 7 bases. Germline values: CDR1 GTSNPN, CDR2 SVGIG (reference sequence). The CDR3 spans 15 residues. J lost 0 bases, V lost 0 bases, and 2 bases had no gene match. CDR3 loop: CAWSVQGISGNTIYF. In DNA, the CDR3 is TGTGCCTGGAGTGTACAGGGGATCTCTGGAAACACCATATATTTT.

The genes are TRBV6-1 and TRBJ2-7, with TRBD1 identical over 9 bases. V gave up 8 bases and J gave up 1 base; unmatched junction bases: 6. CDR3 length equals 14 residues. Germline loops: CDR1 MNHNS, CDR2 SASEGT. The CDR3 loop is CASSTGGLSYEQYF. In nucleotides, the CDR3 is TGTGCCAGCTCTACAGGGGGCCTATCCTACGAGCAGTACTTC.

The chain uses TRBV2 and TRBJ2-3, with 11 bases matching TRBD2. J lost 3 bases, V lost 6 bases, and 8 bases had no gene match. Germline loops: CDR1 SNHLY, CDR2 FYNNEI. The CDR3 sequence is 16 residues long. CDR3 residues: CASRRGSGRATDTQYF. The DNA for the CDR3 is TGTGCCAGCAGAAGGGGTAGCGGGAGGGCAACAGATACGCAGTATTTT.

The genes are TRBV27 and TRBJ2-1; 16 bases line up with TRBD2. The junction had 6 bases not matched to a gene; V was cut back by 4 bases and J by 6 bases. The germline V gene encodes CDR1 MNHEY and CDR2 SMNVEV (reference sequence). This CDR3 comprises 17 residues. The CDR3 sequence: CASSSGLAGGPINEQFF. CDR3 DNA: TGTGCCAGCAGTTCGGGACTAGCGGGAGGGCCAATCAATGAGCAGTTCTTC.

The chain carries TRBV5-4 and TRBJ2-1, with TRBD2 identical over 7 bases. The J segment lost 5 bases and the V segment lost 2 bases, leaving 7 bases of the junction unmatched. There are 15 residues in the CDR3. Per germline, CDR1 SGHNT and CDR2 YYREEE (reference sequence). Here the CDR3 reads CASSFKAGANNEQFF. The DNA for the CDR3 is TGTGCCAGCAGCTTTAAGGCGGGAGCGAACAATGAGCAGTTCTTC. The full variable domain, in which reference TRBV5-4 and TRBJ2-1 provide the parts outside the CDR3, is ETGVTQSPTHLIKTRGQQVTLRCSSQSGHNTVSWYQQALGQGPQFIFQYYREEENGRGNFPPRFSGLQFPNYSSELNVNALELDDSALYLCASSFKAGANNEQFFGPGTRLTVL.

The rearrangement joins TRBV2 to TRBJ1-2; 9 bases agree with TRBD1. The CDR3 consists of 14 residues. Germline V gene lookup returns CDR1 SNHLY and CDR2 FYNNEI. V was clipped by 3 bases and J by 7 bases; unmatched bases: 6. The CDR3 coding sequence is TGTGCCAGCAGTGAGAGGACAGGGGTTTTTGGCTACACCTTC. Its protein product is CASSERTGVFGYTF.